The T cell receptor (beta chain) described here comes from a study of blood T cell repertoires in COVID-19. The table came from immunoSEQ multiplex PCR; TCRdb's copy has only in-frame clones and leaves some out. The sample consists of fewer than 250,000 clones, about 90% of them appearing once. Germline CDR1 SGHVS, CDR2 FQNEAQ. The CDR3 loop spans 15 amino acids. V dropped 5 bases and J dropped 1; count of bases not matched to a gene: 3. This clonotype was obtained from a woman between 65 and 79 years old with acute or convalescent COVID-19. Sequencing was performed on peripheral blood. This sequence joins TRBV7-8 and TRBJ1-5; 9 bases map to TRBD1. CDR3 DNA: TGTGCCAGCAGCCCCGGGACAGGGAGCAATCAGCCCCAGCATTTT. This codes for CASSPGTGSNQPQHF. Looking up the rest from reference TRBV7-8 and TRBJ1-5 gives the full variable domain: GAGVSQSPRYKVAKRGQDVALRCDPISGHVSLFWYQQALGQGPEFLTYFQNEAQLDKSGLPSDRFFAERPEGSVSTLKIQRTQQEDSAVYLCASSPGTGSNQPQHFGDGTRLSIL.